Shown below are 8 T cell receptor beta chains from a single sample sequenced in a study of human T cells and chemical hapten exposure. Noted time point: patch test 3, about 24 weeks after DPC sensitization. As for treatment: therapeutic diphenylcyclopropenone sensitization with weekly scalp DPC. TCRdb reanalysed the RACE reads using MiXCR and keeps one entry per CDR3 protein. The sample shows 70,000 to 90,000 distinct CDR3 sequences, 11% of them seen only once. Sequenced material: whole blood, taken in connection with sensitization to the hapten diphenylcyclopropenone (DPC). All receptors derive from a woman in her forties or fifties with alopecia areata. Some clones in this sample may be carry-over from other donors' samples.

This clonotype was seen many times. J is TRBJ2-7 and V is TRBV20-1; D is unresolved. Germline assignment: CDR1 DFQATT and CDR2 SNEGSKA (reference sequence). Deletions cut 5 bases from V and 0 bases from J, with 11 bases between. CDR3 length: 13 residues. CDR3 residues: CSAFDLSSYEQYF. In DNA, the CDR3 is TGCAGTGCTTTCGACCTGAGCTCCTACGAGCAGTACTTC.

This clonotype turned up a few times. The rearrangement joins TRBV30 to TRBJ2-7, with D tentatively TRBD1 (6 bases). There are 12 residues in the CDR3. The V end lost 2 bases, the J end lost 3 bases, and 8 bases lay between the germline ends. Germline V gene sequence: CDR1 GTSNPN, CDR2 SVGIG (reference sequence). The CDR3 DNA is TGTGCCTGGAGTTCAGGGGACTACGAGCAGTACTTC. Translated: CAWSSGDYEQYF.

This clonotype came up a few times. The rearrangement joins TRBV7-3 to TRBJ2-3, with D unclear. The CDR3 spans 14 residues. Trimming pared 2 bases from V and 1 base from J, leaving 7 bases between. The germline V gene encodes CDR1 SGHTA and CDR2 FQGTGA. CDR3 residues: CASSLLGGTDTQYF. CDR3 coding DNA: TGTGCCAGCAGCTTACTTGGTGGCACAGATACGCAGTATTTT.

This clonotype was seen more than once but under ten times. The V gene is TRBV29-1, the J gene TRBJ1-4, with D possibly being TRBD1 (5 bases). The CDR3 extends over 14 amino acids. Germline V lookup: CDR1 SQVTM, CDR2 ANQGSEA. V gave up 4 bases and J gave up 3 bases, with 12 bases separating them. For the CDR3, the DNA is TGCAGCGTTGGGGAAGGCAGGGCTAATGAAAAACTGTTTTTT. Translating gives CSVGEGRANEKLFF. Using reference TRBV29-1 and TRBJ1-4 for the parts outside the CDR3, the full variable domain is SAVISQKPSRDICQRGTSLTIQCQVDSQVTMMFWYRQQPGQSLTLIATANQGSEATYESGFVIDKFPISRPNLTFSTLTVSNMSPEDSSIYLCSVGEGRANEKLFFGSGTQLSVL.

This clonotype was recorded many times. One junction end does not reproduce the germline sequence, and a read error may be involved. DNA of the CDR3: TGTGCTAGCAGCCCAATTGGGGGGGCCAACACTGAAGCTTTCTTT. This codes for CASSPIGGANTEAFF. The chain recombines TRBV7-7 with TRBJ1-1; TRBD1 might be the D (6 bases). Germline V lookup: CDR1 SSHAT, CDR2 FNYEAQ (reference sequence). This CDR3 comprises 15 residues. The complete variable domain, with remaining parts taken from reference TRBV7-7 and TRBJ1-1, reads GAGVSQSPRYKVTKRGQDVTLRCDPISSHATLYWYQQALGQGPEFLTYFNYEAQPDKSGLPSDRFSAERPEGSISTLTIQRTEQRDSAMYRCASSPIGGANTEAFFGQGTRLTVV.

There are many counts of this clonotype. The chain joins TRBV7-9 to TRBJ2-7; 10 bases agree with TRBD1. The V segment lost 5 bases and the J segment 6 bases; nucleotides outside the gene matches: 7. CDR3 size: 14 residues. Germline CDR1 SEHNR, CDR2 FQNEAQ (reference sequence). Here the CDR3 reads CASSMTGGETEQYF. The CDR3 region has the DNA TGTGCCAGCAGCATGACAGGGGGCGAAACCGAGCAGTACTTC.

The rearrangement uses TRBV12-3 or TRBV12-4 and TRBJ2-1; D call uncertain. The CDR3 consists of 16 residues. V was trimmed by 3 bases and J by 2 bases, leaving 14 bases between them. CDR3 sequence reads: CASSFSTDDTYNEQFF. For the CDR3, the DNA is TGTGCCAGCAGTTTCTCTACAGACGACACCTACAATGAGCAGTTCTTC.

This clonotype was seen a handful of times. This chain connects TRBV5-1 to TRBJ2-1, with 8 bases fitting TRBD2. CDR3 size: 15 residues. The V segment lost 4 bases and the J segment 4 bases; nucleotides outside the gene matches: 7. CDR1 SGHRS and CDR2 YFSETQ come from the germline V gene. CDR3 in amino acids: CASSPVAGFYNEQFF. CDR3 nucleotide sequence: TGCGCCAGCAGCCCGGTAGCGGGATTTTACAATGAGCAGTTCTTC.